What follows is one T cell receptor beta chain and its context. The data were taken from a study of T cell responses to AZD1222 COVID-19 vaccine. Assay used: immunoSEQ multiplex PCR; TCRdb lists only in-frame clones, some missing. The table records over 150,000 clones, about 93% of them present only once. V shed 0 bases, J shed 5 bases, and the junction held 9 bases outside the gene matches. CDR1 and CDR2 from the germline V gene are SGHAT and FQNNGV. The CDR3 length is 16 residues. The receptor was isolated from an adult who received the MenACWY meningococcal vaccine as a control. J is TRBJ1-2 and V is TRBV11-2; TRBD1 aligns across 7 bases. The starting material was peripheral blood, obtained 28 days after the second dose of the MenACWY control vaccine. The CDR3 spells CASSLDLDRVRYGYTF. The DNA of the CDR3 is TGTGCCAGCAGCTTAGACTTAGACAGGGTGAGGTATGGCTACACCTTC.